A single sample is the source of the 12 T cell receptor beta chains below, sequenced in a study of blood T cell repertoires in COVID-19 (dated by TCRdb to 2020 to 2021). To prepare the library, the immunoSEQ multiplex PCR assay was applied. TCRdb obtained this table from immuneACCESS and retained in-frame rearrangements with V and J assigned. These tables miss some clones; where compared with another copy, unresolved V genes account for less than half of the shortfall, and the remainder is unexplained. Here the sample has over 250,000 clones; around 90% occur a single time. The ten largest make up roughly 2.2% of the sample. Sequenced input: peripheral blood. The source is a man aged 50-59 years with acute or convalescent COVID-19.

V and J are TRBV7-9 and TRBJ1-1; D might be TRBD1 (5 bases). From germline, CDR1 is SEHNR and CDR2 FQNEAQ (reference sequence). Trimming shortened V by 5 bases and J by 0 bases, and 16 bases separated the two germline ends. The CDR3 is 16 residues long. The CDR3, as DNA: TGTGCCAGCAGCCCCACCTCTGGGGGGATGAACACTGAAGCTTTCTTT. This sequence encodes CASSPTSGGMNTEAFF.

This chain uses TRBV5-6 with TRBJ1-2, with D maybe TRBD1 (5 bases). CDR3 length: 15 residues. The V gene's germline CDR1 is SGHDT and CDR2 YYEEEE. Trimming pared 4 bases from V and 0 bases from J, leaving 13 bases between. CDR3 sequence: CASSPGAGANYGYTF. The CDR3 nucleotides read TGTGCCAGCAGCCCTGGGGCGGGGGCTAACTATGGCTACACCTTC. Together with reference TRBV5-6 and TRBJ1-2, the CDR3 gives the full variable domain: DAGVTQSPTHLIKTRGQQVTLRCSPKSGHDTVSWYQQALGQGPQFIFQYYEEEERQRGNFPDRFSGHQFPNYSSELNVNALLLGDSALYLCASSPGAGANYGYTFGSGTRLTVV.

V gene TRBV19 combines with J gene TRBJ2-4, with TRBD2 matching 7 bases. The germline V gene encodes CDR1 LNHDA and CDR2 SQIVND (reference sequence). With 5 bases clipped from V and 0 bases from J, the junction kept 13 bases outside the gene matches. The CDR3 spans 18 residues. CDR3 protein: CASSGEREPFLAKNIQYF. CDR3 bases: TGTGCCAGTAGTGGGGAGCGGGAACCCTTCCTAGCCAAAAACATTCAGTACTTC.

This clone was recorded a few times. The chain has TRBV2 and TRBJ1-4, with no clear D. Trimming left V 6 bases short and J 3 bases short, with 11 bases between. Germline-derived CDR1 and CDR2 are SNHLY and FYNNEI. This CDR3 region has 14 residues. CDR3 amino acids: CASRLSLANEKLFF. CDR3 DNA: TGTGCCAGCAGATTGAGTTTGGCTAATGAAAAACTGTTTTTT.

The gene calls are TRBV7-9 and TRBJ1-3, with D uncertain. V was pared by 5 bases and J by 5 bases, with 7 bases between. Germline V gene lookup returns CDR1 SEHNR and CDR2 FQNEAQ (reference sequence). The CDR3 consists of 12 residues. As DNA, the CDR3 is TGTGCCAGCAGCACCCACAGAAACACCATATATTTT. It codes for CASSTHRNTIYF.

The chain is built from TRBV7-8 and TRBJ1-2; D might be TRBD1 (6 bases). Germline CDR1 SGHVS, CDR2 FQNEAQ. Trimming took 4 bases from V and 7 from J, leaving 19 bases between them. The CDR3 loop spans 15 amino acids. DNA of the CDR3: TGTGCCAGCAGCTCATTACTTCAGGGGAGCACTGGCTACACCTTC. It codes for CASSSLLQGSTGYTF.

The CDR3 DNA reads as TGTGCCAGCAGTTCCCCCGGGGAGAGCGGCTACACCTTC. Protein product: CASSSPGESGYTF. V gene TRBV6-9 combines with J gene TRBJ1-2, with D unclear. Trimming took 4 bases from V and 8 from J, leaving 14 bases between them. In germline, CDR1 is MNHGY, CDR2 SVAAGI. The CDR3 runs 13 residues.

Worth noting for this clone: Germline is not matched at one junction end, which may reflect a read error. This sequence joins TRBV12-3 or TRBV12-4 and TRBJ1-4; D gene uncertain. The CDR3 extends over 12 amino acids. CDR3: CASSLTRSAYDF. As DNA, the CDR3 is TGTGCCAGCAGTTTGACACGGTCAGCCTATGATTTT.

The chain couples TRBV27 to TRBJ1-2; 12 bases fit TRBD1. The length of the CDR3 is 15 residues. Germline CDR1 MNHEY, CDR2 SMNVEV (reference sequence). Trimming at V came to 2 bases and at J to 4 bases, leaving 2 bases not matched to a gene. The CDR3 reads CASSLGTGGPYGYTF. The CDR3 coding sequence is TGTGCCAGCAGTTTAGGGACAGGGGGCCCCTATGGCTACACCTTC.

The chain combines TRBV7-3 with TRBJ2-1; D ambiguous. This CDR3 contains 15 residues. V was trimmed by 5 bases and J by 6 bases, leaving 17 bases between them. CDR1 SGHTA and CDR2 FQGTGA come from the germline V gene. In nucleotides, the CDR3 is TGTGCCAGCAGCCCTCAGAGTGGTCGGAGCAATGAGCAGTTCTTC. It translates to CASSPQSGRSNEQFF.

The rearrangement links TRBV6-7 to TRBJ1-1, with TRBD1 identical over 8 bases. TRBV6-7 is an ORF, and what it does is uncertain. The J segment lost 2 bases and the V segment lost 4 bases, leaving 9 bases of the junction unmatched. This CDR3 has 16 residues. The CDR3 DNA sequence: TGTGCCAGCAGTTGGGGGACAGGAGTGGGCAACACTGAAGCTTTCTTT. Protein: CASSWGTGVGNTEAFF.

The V and J genes are TRBV10-3 and TRBJ1-2; TRBD1 aligns across 8 bases. Trimming took 2 bases from V and 7 from J; bases not matched to a gene: 6. Germline-derived CDR1 and CDR2 are ENHRY and SYGVKD. The CDR3 contains 14 residues. CDR3 sequence: CAISEARTGFGYTF. The CDR3, as DNA: TGTGCCATCAGTGAGGCCCGGACAGGGTTTGGCTACACCTTC.